The rows below give T cell receptor beta chains drawn from one sample of a study of OX40 agonist ivuxolimab in advanced cancers. Repertoires were generated with immunoSEQ multiplex PCR, while TCRdb's copy carries only in-frame clones and drops some. The table has roughly 69,000 clones, approximately 85% seen once. The specimen comprised CD4+ or CD8+ T cells sorted from blood, sampled in a trial of the OX40 agonist ivuxolimab. The origin of the receptors is an adult with an advanced solid tumor such as melanoma, head and neck, liver or kidney cancer. The CDR3 runs from the conserved cysteine through the conserved F or W. Each record gives: J gene, clone size, D gene, V gene, CDR3 DNA, CDR3 protein. A D gene is named only where the DNA matches it firmly. Where a row states a size, it is once, few, many or the class of an expanded clone; other rows omit it.

j_call: TRBJ1-2; clone_size: -; d_call: -; v_call: TRBV5-1; cdr3_nt: TGCGCCAGCAGCTCGTATCAGGGGATCGACTATGGCTACACCTTC; cdr3_aa: CASSSYQGIDYGYTF
j_call: TRBJ1-1; clone_size: -; d_call: -; v_call: TRBV18; cdr3_nt: TGTGCCAGCTCACCCCTAGGGGCTAGCACTGAAGCTTTCTTT; cdr3_aa: CASSPLGASTEAFF
j_call: TRBJ2-1; clone_size: -; d_call: TRBD2; v_call: TRBV15; cdr3_nt: TGTGCCACCAGCCCCGGCGGGAGATCCTACAATGAGCAGTTCTTC; cdr3_aa: CATSPGGRSYNEQFF
j_call: TRBJ2-2; clone_size: -; d_call: TRBD1; v_call: TRBV10-3; cdr3_nt: TGTGCCATCAGCCCCGGGACAGGGGTCACCGGGGAGCTGTTTTTT; cdr3_aa: CAISPGTGVTGELFF
j_call: TRBJ2-2; clone_size: -; d_call: -; v_call: TRBV7-7; cdr3_nt: TGTGCTAGCAGCTTAGCTCAGGCCACCGGGGAGCTGTTTTTT; cdr3_aa: CASSLAQATGELFF
j_call: TRBJ2-3; clone_size: -; d_call: -; v_call: TRBV30; cdr3_nt: TGTGCCTGGAGTGTAGAACGGTATAGCACAGATACGCAGTATTTT; cdr3_aa: CAWSVERYSTDTQYF
j_call: TRBJ2-7; clone_size: -; d_call: TRBD1; v_call: TRBV30; cdr3_nt: TGTGCCTGGAGTCGGGGACAGGGAGGCTACGAGCAGTACTTC; cdr3_aa: CAWSRGQGGYEQYF
j_call: TRBJ1-2; clone_size: -; d_call: -; v_call: TRBV7-2; cdr3_nt: TGTGCCAGCAGCTTGACATCGACTACTAACTATGGCTACACCTTC; cdr3_aa: CASSLTSTTNYGYTF
j_call: TRBJ2-7; clone_size: few; d_call: -; v_call: TRBV9; cdr3_nt: TGTGCCAGCAGCGTAGGGCAGGGGCCCCTCTACGAGCAGTACTTC; cdr3_aa: CASSVGQGPLYEQYF
j_call: TRBJ1-2; clone_size: -; d_call: -; v_call: TRBV9; cdr3_nt: TGTGCCAGCAGTCCCGGGACGGGGAACTATGGCTACACCTTC; cdr3_aa: CASSPGTGNYGYTF
j_call: TRBJ1-2; clone_size: few; d_call: -; v_call: TRBV5-1; cdr3_nt: TGCGCCAGCAGCTTGGTGCAGGGCGACTATGGCTACACCTTC; cdr3_aa: CASSLVQGDYGYTF
j_call: TRBJ2-5; clone_size: -; d_call: -; v_call: TRBV28; cdr3_nt: TGTGCCAGTGGGGCAGGGGAGACCCAGTACTTC; cdr3_aa: CASGAGETQYF
j_call: TRBJ2-7; clone_size: once; d_call: -; v_call: TRBV5-6; cdr3_nt: TGTGCCAGCAGCTTGGAGGGGGTTCCCTACGAGCAGTACTTC; cdr3_aa: CASSLEGVPYEQYF
j_call: TRBJ2-3; clone_size: -; d_call: -; v_call: TRBV10-3; cdr3_nt: TGTGCCATCAGTGAGTCCGTGGGGAGGGATACGCAGTATTTT; cdr3_aa: CAISESVGRDTQYF
j_call: TRBJ1-6; clone_size: once; d_call: TRBD1; v_call: TRBV9; cdr3_nt: TGTGCCAGCAGCGAGGGACAGGGTAGATCCTATAATTCACCCCTCCACTTT; cdr3_aa: CASSEGQGRSYNSPLHF
j_call: TRBJ2-7; clone_size: -; d_call: -; v_call: TRBV7-6; cdr3_nt: TGTGCCAGCAGCCCCGGACCTTACGAGCAGTACTTC; cdr3_aa: CASSPGPYEQYF
j_call: TRBJ2-2; clone_size: -; d_call: -; v_call: TRBV7-9; cdr3_nt: TGTGCCAGCAGCTTCAAGGGAGGTACCACCGGGGAGCTGTTTTTT; cdr3_aa: CASSFKGGTTGELFF
j_call: TRBJ2-1; clone_size: -; d_call: -; v_call: TRBV28; cdr3_nt: TGTGCCAGCAGACCACCCGGCTCCTACAATGAGCAGTTCTTC; cdr3_aa: CASRPPGSYNEQFF
j_call: TRBJ2-7; clone_size: once; d_call: TRBD1; v_call: TRBV4-2; cdr3_nt: TGTGCCAGCAGCCTTCCGGGACAGGGGCTCGAGCAGTACTTC; cdr3_aa: CASSLPGQGLEQYF
j_call: TRBJ2-3; clone_size: -; d_call: -; v_call: TRBV7-2; cdr3_nt: TGTGCCAGCAGCCCCTGGCCTAGCACAGATACGCAGTATTTT; cdr3_aa: CASSPWPSTDTQYF
j_call: TRBJ1-4; clone_size: -; d_call: -; v_call: TRBV28; cdr3_nt: TGTGCCAGCAGTTTTGAGGGATACTCTAATGAAAAACTGTTTTTT; cdr3_aa: CASSFEGYSNEKLFF
j_call: TRBJ2-7; clone_size: once; d_call: -; v_call: TRBV5-1; cdr3_nt: TGCGCCAGCAGACTCTCGCTTGTTACCTACGAGCAGTACTTC; cdr3_aa: CASRLSLVTYEQYF
j_call: TRBJ1-5; clone_size: -; d_call: TRBD1; v_call: TRBV7-2; cdr3_nt: TGTGCCAGCAGCCCGTTACAGGGGAGCCAGCCCCAGCATTTT; cdr3_aa: CASSPLQGSQPQHF
j_call: TRBJ2-2; clone_size: -; d_call: TRBD2; v_call: TRBV14; cdr3_nt: TGTGCCAGCAGGGCTAGCGGGAGTGTCGGCGGGGAGCTGTTTTTT; cdr3_aa: CASRASGSVGGELFF
j_call: TRBJ1-5; clone_size: -; d_call: -; v_call: TRBV19; cdr3_nt: TGTGCCAGTAGCAGACGGGAACTCAATCAGCCCCAGCATTTT; cdr3_aa: CASSRRELNQPQHF
j_call: TRBJ1-2; clone_size: -; d_call: -; v_call: TRBV6-5; cdr3_nt: TGTGCCAGTCTTGGGCGGGGGGTGAGAGGCTACACCTTC; cdr3_aa: CASLGRGVRGYTF
j_call: TRBJ2-1; clone_size: -; d_call: TRBD2; v_call: TRBV2; cdr3_nt: TGTGCCAGCAGTTTGGGACTAGCGGGACAGGAGCGGTTCTTC; cdr3_aa: CASSLGLAGQERFF
j_call: TRBJ2-1; clone_size: -; d_call: TRBD2; v_call: TRBV27; cdr3_nt: TGTGCCAGCAGCTCTAGCGGGAGCTCCTACAATGAGCAGTTCTTC; cdr3_aa: CASSSSGSSYNEQFF